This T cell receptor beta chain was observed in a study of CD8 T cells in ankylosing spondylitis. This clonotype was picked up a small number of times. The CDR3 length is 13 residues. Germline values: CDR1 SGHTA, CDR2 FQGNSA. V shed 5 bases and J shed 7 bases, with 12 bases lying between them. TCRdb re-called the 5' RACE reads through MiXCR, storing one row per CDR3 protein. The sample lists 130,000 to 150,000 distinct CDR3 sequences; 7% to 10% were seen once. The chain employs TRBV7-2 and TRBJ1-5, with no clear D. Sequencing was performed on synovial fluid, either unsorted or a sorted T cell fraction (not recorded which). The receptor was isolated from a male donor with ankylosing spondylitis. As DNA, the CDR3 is TGTGCCAGCAGCCCCTTCCCAGGACAGCCCCAGCATTTT. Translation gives CASSPFPGQPQHF.